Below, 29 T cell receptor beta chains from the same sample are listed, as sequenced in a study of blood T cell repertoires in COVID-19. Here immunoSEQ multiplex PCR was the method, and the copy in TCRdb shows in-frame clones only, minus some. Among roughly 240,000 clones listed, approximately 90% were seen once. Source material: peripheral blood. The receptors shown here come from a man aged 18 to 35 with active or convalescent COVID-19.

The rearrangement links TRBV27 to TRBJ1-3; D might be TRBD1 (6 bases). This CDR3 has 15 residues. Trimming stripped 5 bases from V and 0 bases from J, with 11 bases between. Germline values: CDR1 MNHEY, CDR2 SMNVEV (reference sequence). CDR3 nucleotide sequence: TGTGCCAGCAGTACAGGGCGACTCTCTGGAAACACCATATATTTT. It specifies CASSTGRLSGNTIYF.

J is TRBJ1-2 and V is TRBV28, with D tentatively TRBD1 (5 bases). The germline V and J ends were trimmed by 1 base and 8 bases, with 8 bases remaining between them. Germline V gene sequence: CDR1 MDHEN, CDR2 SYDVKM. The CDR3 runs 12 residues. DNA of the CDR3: TGTGCCAGCAGTTTATATCGGGGGGGCTACACCTTC. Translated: CASSLYRGGYTF.

For the CDR3, the DNA is TGTGCCAGCAGCGCGCCGGGACAGACTAACTATGGCTACACCTTC. As protein: CASSAPGQTNYGYTF. This rearrangement joins TRBV5-4 to TRBJ1-2; 7 nucleotides agree with TRBD1. There are 15 residues in the CDR3. The germline V gene has CDR1 SGHNT and CDR2 YYREEE (reference sequence). V lost 4 bases and J lost 0; bases outside the gene matches: 6.

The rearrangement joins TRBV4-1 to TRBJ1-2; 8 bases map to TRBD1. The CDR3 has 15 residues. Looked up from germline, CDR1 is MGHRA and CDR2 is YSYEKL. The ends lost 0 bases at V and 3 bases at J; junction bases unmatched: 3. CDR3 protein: CASSQDPDRDYGYTF. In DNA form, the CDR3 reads TGCGCCAGCAGCCAAGATCCGGACAGGGACTATGGCTACACCTTC.

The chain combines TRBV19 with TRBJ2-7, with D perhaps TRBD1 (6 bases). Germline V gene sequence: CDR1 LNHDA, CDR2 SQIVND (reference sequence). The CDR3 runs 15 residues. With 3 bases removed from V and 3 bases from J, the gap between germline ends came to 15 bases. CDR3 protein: CASSIPPGEHYEQYF. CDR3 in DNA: TGTGCCAGTAGTATTCCCCCAGGGGAGCACTACGAGCAGTACTTC.

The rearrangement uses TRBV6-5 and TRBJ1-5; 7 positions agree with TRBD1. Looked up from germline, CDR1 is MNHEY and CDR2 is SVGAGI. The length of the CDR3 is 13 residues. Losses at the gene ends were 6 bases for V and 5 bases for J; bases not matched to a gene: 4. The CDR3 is CASRGGGDQPQHF. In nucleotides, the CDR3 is TGTGCCAGCAGAGGGGGCGGCGATCAGCCCCAGCATTTT.

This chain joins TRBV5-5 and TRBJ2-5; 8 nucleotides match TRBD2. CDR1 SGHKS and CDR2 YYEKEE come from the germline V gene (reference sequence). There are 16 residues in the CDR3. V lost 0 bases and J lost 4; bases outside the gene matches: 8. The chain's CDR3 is CASSLDTGGLGETQYF. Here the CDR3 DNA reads TGTGCCAGCAGCTTGGATACGGGGGGACTAGGAGAGACCCAGTACTTC.

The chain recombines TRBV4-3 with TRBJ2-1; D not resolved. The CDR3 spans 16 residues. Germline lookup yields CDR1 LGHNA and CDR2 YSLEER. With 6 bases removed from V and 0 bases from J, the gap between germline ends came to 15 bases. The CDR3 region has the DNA TGCGCCAGCAGTCTCGTGCTTACTCCCTCCTACAATGAGCAGTTCTTC. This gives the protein CASSLVLTPSYNEQFF.

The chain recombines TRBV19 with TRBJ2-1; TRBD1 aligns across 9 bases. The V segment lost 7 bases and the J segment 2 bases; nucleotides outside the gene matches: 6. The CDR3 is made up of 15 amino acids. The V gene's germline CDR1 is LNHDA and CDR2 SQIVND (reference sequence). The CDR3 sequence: CASKGGDRAYNEQFF. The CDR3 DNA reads TGTGCCAGTAAAGGAGGGGACAGGGCCTACAATGAGCAGTTCTTC.

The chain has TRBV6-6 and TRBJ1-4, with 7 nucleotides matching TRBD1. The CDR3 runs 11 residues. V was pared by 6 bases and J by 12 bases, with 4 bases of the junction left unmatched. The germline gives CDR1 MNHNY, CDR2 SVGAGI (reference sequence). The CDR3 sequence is CASRSQGELFF. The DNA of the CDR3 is TGTGCCAGCAGGTCCCAGGGGGAACTGTTTTTT.

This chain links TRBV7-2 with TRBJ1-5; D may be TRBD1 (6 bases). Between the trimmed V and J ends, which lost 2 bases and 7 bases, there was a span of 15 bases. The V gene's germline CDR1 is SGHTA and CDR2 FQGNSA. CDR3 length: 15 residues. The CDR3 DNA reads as TGTGCCAGCAGCTTACCAGACAGGTCGGGGCAGCCCCAGCATTTT. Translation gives CASSLPDRSGQPQHF.

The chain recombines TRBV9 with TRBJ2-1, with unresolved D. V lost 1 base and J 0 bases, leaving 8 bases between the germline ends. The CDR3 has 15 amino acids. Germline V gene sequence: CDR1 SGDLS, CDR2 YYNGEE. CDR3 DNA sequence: TGTGCCAGCAGCGTAAGTGCGAGCTCCTACAATGAGCAGTTCTTC. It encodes CASSVSASSYNEQFF.

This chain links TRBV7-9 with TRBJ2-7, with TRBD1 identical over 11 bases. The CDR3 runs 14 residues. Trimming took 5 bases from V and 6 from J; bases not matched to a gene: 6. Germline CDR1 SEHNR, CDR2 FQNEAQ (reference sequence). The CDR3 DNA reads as TGTGCCAGCAGCCCGAAGGGACAGGGGGGCGAGCAGTACTTC. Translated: CASSPKGQGGEQYF.

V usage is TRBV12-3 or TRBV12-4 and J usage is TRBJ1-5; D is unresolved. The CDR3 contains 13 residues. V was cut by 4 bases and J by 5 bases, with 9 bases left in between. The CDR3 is CASSSGSYQPQHF. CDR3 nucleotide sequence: TGTGCCAGCAGTTCGGGATCCTATCAGCCCCAGCATTTT.

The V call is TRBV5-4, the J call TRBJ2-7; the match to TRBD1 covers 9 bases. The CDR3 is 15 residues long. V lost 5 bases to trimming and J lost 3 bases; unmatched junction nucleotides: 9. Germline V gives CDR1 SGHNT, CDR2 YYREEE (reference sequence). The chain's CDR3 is CASRRSGQGRYEQYF. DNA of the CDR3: TGTGCCAGCAGACGTTCGGGACAGGGCCGCTACGAGCAGTACTTC.

CDR3 loop: CASRLSGGAENEQFF. For the CDR3, the DNA is TGTGCCAGCAGACTGAGCGGGGGGGCCGAGAATGAGCAGTTCTTC. The chain joins TRBV11-2 to TRBJ2-1; 10 nucleotides align to TRBD2. Germline CDR1 reads SGHAT; CDR2 reads FQNNGV. With V trimmed by 6 bases and J by 7 bases, 9 bases remained unmatched. There are 15 residues in the CDR3.

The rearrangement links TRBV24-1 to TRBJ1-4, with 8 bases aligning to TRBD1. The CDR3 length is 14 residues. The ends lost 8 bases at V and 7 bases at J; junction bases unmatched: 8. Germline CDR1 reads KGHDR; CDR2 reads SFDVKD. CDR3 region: CATIPDRDGEKLFF. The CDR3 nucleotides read TGTGCCACCATCCCGGACAGGGATGGTGAAAAACTGTTTTTT.

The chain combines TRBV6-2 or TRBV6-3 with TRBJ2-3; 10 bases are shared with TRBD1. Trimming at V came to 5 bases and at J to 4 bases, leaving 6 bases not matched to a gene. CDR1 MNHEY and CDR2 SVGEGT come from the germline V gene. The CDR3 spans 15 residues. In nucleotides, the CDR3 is TGTGCCAGCAGTAGGGACAGGGGAGTGTCAGATACGCAGTATTTT. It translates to CASSRDRGVSDTQYF.

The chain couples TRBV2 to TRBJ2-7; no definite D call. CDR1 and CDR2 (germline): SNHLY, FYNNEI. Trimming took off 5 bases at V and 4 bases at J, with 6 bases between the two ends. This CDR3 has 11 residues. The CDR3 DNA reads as TGTGCCAGCAGTTACGGGTACGAGCAGTACTTC. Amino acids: CASSYGYEQYF.

CDR3 nucleotides: TGTGCCAGTAGTATCAGATGGAATGGGCACCAAGCCTACAATGAGCAGTTCTTC. This sequence encodes CASSIRWNGHQAYNEQFF. The chain has TRBV19 and TRBJ2-1, with unresolved D. The CDR3 contains 18 residues. Germline loops: CDR1 LNHDA, CDR2 SQIVND (reference sequence). Trimming took off 3 bases at V and 2 bases at J, with 20 bases between the two ends.

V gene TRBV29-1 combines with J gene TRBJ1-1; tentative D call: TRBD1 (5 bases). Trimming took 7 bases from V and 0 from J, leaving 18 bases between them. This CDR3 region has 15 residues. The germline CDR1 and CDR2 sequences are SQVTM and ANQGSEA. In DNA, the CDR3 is TGCAGCGCCCCAAGGGTTGGGGGGTTGAACACTGAAGCTTTCTTT. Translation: CSAPRVGGLNTEAFF. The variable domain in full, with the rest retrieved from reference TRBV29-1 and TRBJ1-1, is SAVISQKPSRDICQRGTSLTIQCQVDSQVTMMFWYRQQPGQSLTLIATANQGSEATYESGFVIDKFPISRPNLTFSTLTVSNMSPEDSSIYLCSAPRVGGLNTEAFFGQGTRLTVV.

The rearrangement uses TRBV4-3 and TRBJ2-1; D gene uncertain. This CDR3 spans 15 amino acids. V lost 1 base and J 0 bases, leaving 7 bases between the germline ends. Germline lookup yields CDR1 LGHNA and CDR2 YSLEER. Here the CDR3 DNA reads TGCGCCAGCAGCCAAGGTCCGAGCTCCTACAATGAGCAGTTCTTC. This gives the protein CASSQGPSSYNEQFF.

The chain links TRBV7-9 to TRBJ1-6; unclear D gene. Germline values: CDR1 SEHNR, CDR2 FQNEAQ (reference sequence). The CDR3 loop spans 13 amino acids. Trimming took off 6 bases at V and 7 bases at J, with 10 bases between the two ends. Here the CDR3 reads CASRLLANSPLHF. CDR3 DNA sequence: TGTGCCAGCAGACTACTTGCGAATTCACCCCTCCACTTT.

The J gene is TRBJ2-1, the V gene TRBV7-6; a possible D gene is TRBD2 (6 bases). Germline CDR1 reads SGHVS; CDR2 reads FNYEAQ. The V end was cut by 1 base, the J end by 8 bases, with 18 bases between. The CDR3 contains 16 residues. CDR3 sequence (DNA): TGTGCCAGCAGCTTAGGCCGTCGGGGGATAGCAGATGAGCAGTTCTTC. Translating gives CASSLGRRGIADEQFF.

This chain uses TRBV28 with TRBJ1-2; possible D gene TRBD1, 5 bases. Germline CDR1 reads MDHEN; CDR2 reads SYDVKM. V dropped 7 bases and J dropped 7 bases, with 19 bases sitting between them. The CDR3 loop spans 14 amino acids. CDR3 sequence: CASTTPNQGFGYTF. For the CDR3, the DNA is TGTGCCAGCACCACACCAAACCAGGGATTTGGCTACACCTTC.

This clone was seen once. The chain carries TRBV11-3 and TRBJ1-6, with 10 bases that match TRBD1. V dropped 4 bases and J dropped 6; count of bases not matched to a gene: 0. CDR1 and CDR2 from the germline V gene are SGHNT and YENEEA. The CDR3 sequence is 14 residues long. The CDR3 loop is CASSWTGGNSPLHF. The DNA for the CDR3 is TGTGCCAGCAGCTGGACAGGGGGTAATTCACCCCTCCACTTT.

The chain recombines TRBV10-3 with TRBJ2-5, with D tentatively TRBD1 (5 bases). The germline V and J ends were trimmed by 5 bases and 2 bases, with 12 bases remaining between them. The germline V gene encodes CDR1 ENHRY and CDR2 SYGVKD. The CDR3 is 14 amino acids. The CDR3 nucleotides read TGTGCCATCAGTCCAGGGTATCTACAAGAGACCCAGTACTTC. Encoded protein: CAISPGYLQETQYF.

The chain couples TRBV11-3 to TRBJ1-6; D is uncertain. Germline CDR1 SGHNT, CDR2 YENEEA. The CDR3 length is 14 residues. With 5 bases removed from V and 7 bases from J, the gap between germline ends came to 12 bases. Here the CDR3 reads CASSTRSGNSPLHF. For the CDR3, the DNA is TGTGCCAGCAGCACCCGATCGGGGAATTCACCCCTCCACTTT.

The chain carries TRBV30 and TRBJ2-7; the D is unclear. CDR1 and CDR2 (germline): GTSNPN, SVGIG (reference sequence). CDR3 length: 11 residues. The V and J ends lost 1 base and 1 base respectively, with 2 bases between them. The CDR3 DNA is TGTGCCTGGAGTGCTTCCTACGAGCAGTACTTC. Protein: CAWSASYEQYF.